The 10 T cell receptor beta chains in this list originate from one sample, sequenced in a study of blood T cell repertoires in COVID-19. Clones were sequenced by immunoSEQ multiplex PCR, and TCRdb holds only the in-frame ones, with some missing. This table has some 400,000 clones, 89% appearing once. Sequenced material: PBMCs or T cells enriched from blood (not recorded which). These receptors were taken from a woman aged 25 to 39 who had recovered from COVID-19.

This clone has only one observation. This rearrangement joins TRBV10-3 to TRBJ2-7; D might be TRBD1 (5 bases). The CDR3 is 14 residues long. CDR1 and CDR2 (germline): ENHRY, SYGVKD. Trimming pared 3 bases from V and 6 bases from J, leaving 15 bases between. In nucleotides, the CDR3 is TGTGCCATCAGTGACGTTCAGGGTCTTCTCGAGCAGTACTTC. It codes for CAISDVQGLLEQYF.

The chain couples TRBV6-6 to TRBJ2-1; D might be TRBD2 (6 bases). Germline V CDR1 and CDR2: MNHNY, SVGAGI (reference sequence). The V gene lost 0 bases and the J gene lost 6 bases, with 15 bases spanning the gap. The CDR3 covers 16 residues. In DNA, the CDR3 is TGTGCCAGCAGTTACTCGAGAGGGGCCGGGGGCAATGAGCAGTTCTTC. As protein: CASSYSRGAGGNEQFF.

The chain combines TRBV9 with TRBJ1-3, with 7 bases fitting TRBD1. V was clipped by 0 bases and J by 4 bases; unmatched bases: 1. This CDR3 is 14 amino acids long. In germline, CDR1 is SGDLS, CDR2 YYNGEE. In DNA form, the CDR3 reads TGTGCCAGCAGCGTAGAAGGGGGCGGAAACACCATATATTTT. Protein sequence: CASSVEGGGNTIYF.

The CDR3 reads CASSLDGNYGYTF. CDR3 sequence (DNA): TGCGCCAGCAGCTTGGACGGTAACTATGGCTACACCTTC. V is TRBV5-1 and J is TRBJ1-2; D remains ambiguous. Germline CDR1 reads SGHRS; CDR2 reads YFSETQ. This CDR3 is built from 13 residues. The V and J ends lost 0 bases and 1 base respectively, with 4 bases between them.

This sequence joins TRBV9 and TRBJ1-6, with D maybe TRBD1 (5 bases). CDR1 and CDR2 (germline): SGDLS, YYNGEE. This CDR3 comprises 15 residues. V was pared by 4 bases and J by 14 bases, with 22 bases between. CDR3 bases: TGTGCCAGCAGCCCCCAGGGCAGTAACCCCTTATCCCTCCACTTT. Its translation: CASSPQGSNPLSLHF.

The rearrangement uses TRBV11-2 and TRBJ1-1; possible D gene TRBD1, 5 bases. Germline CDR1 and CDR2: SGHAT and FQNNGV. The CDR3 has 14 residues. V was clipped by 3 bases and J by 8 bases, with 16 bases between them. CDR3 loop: CASSFGTGQGEAFF. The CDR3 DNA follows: TGTGCCAGCAGCTTCGGTACCGGTCAGGGCGAAGCTTTCTTT.

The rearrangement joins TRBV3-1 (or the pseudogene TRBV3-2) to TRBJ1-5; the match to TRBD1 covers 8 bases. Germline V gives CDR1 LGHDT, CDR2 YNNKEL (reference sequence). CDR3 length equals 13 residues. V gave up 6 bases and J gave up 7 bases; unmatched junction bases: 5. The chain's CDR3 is CASSRQGTQPQHF. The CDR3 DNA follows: TGTGCCAGCAGTAGACAGGGGACGCAGCCCCAGCATTTT.

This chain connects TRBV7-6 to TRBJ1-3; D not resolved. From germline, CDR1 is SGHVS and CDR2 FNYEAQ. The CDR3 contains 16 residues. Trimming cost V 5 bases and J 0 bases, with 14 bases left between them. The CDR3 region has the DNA TGTGCCAGCAGCCCGATGCGGGCGATCTCTGGAAACACCATATATTTT. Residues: CASSPMRAISGNTIYF.

The CDR3, as DNA: TGTGCCAGCAGTTTATCCCGGACAGGGGTTAATGGCTACACCTTC. This sequence encodes CASSLSRTGVNGYTF. J is TRBJ1-2 and V is TRBV27, with 9 positions matching TRBD1. Germline lookup yields CDR1 MNHEY and CDR2 SMNVEV (reference sequence). The CDR3 consists of 15 residues. V shed 0 bases, J shed 6 bases, and the junction held 5 bases outside the gene matches.

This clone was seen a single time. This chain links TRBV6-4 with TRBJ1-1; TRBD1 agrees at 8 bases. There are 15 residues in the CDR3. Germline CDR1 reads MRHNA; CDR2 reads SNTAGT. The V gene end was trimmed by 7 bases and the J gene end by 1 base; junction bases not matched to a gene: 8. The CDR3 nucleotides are TGTGCCAGCAAATTCGACAGGGGAGGGAACACTGAAGCTTTCTTT. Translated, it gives CASKFDRGGNTEAFF.